This paragraph reports one TCR beta chain. Data came from immunoSEQ multiplex PCR; TCRdb stores just in-frame clones and leaves some out. The profile shows about 430,000 clones, approximately 90% of them singletons. Those enrolled, adults aged roughly 18 to 95 years, came from about two dozen US areas. Participants' own reports of clinical history determined their cohort assignment. The data were obtained in a study of blood T cell repertoires in COVID-19. V gave up 5 bases and J gave up 4 bases; unmatched junction bases: 7. CDR1 is KGHSH, CDR2 LQKENI, per germline. The CDR3 runs to 14 residues. Input material: PBMCs or T cells enriched from blood (not recorded which). This rearrangement joins TRBV18 to TRBJ1-1, with TRBD1 matching 7 bases. This sequence was found in a woman aged 18-29 years who had been exposed to COVID-19. Here the CDR3 reads CASSESGGGTEAFF. CDR3 nucleotide sequence: TGTGCCAGCTCAGAGTCAGGGGGTGGCACTGAAGCTTTCTTT.